The clone carrying this TCR beta chain was seen many times. Its cognate antigen is unknown. This entry comes from a study of early T cells in non-severe SARS-CoV-2 infection. Unique molecular identifiers were affixed to single, distinct cDNA molecules. TCRdb ran MiXCR on the 5' RACE reads and lists one entry per CDR3 protein. The sample includes roughly 30,000 distinct CDR3 sequences, 4.5% of them seen just once. From germline, CDR1 is KGHSH and CDR2 LQKENI. The CDR3 runs 13 residues. Deletions cut 5 bases from V and 0 bases from J, with 7 bases between. Study-wide findings and caveats: Matching results from VDJdb favored anti-spike CD8 responses, leaving private and CD4 specificities undetected.

The rearrangement links TRBV18 to TRBJ2-5; D gene ambiguous. Specimen: whole blood. The clonotype was recovered from an adult who was a healthcare worker with PCR-confirmed SARS-CoV-2 infection or an uninfected control (not recorded which). The CDR3 sequence is CASSGQYQETQYF. The CDR3 DNA reads TGTGCCAGCTCAGGGCAGTACCAAGAGACCCAGTACTTC.